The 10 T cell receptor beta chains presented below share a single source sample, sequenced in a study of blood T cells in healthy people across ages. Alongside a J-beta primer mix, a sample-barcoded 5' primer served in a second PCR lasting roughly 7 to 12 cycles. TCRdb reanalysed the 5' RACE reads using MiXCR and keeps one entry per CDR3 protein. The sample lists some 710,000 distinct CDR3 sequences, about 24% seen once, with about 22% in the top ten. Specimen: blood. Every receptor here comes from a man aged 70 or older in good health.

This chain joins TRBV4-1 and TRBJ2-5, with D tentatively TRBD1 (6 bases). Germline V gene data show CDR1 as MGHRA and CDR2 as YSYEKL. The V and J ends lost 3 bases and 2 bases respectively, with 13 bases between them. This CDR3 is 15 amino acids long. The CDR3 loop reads CASSHNRDDQETQYF. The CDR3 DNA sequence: TGCGCCAGCAGCCATAACAGGGACGATCAAGAGACCCAGTACTTC.

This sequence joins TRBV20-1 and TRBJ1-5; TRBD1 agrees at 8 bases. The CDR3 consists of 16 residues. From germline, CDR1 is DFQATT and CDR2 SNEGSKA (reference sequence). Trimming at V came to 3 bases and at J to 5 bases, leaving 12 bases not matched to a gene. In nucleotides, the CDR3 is TGCAGTGCTAGTGGTCCCGGACAGGGTAGGCATCAGCCCCAGCATTTT. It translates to CSASGPGQGRHQPQHF.

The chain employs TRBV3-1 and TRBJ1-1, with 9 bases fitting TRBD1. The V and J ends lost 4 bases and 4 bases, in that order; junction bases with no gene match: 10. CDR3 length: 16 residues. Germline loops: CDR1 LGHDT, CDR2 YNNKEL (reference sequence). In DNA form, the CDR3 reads TGTGCCAGCAGCCTCCCACAGGGGGCGCGGGGCACTGAAGCTTTCTTT. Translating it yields CASSLPQGARGTEAFF.

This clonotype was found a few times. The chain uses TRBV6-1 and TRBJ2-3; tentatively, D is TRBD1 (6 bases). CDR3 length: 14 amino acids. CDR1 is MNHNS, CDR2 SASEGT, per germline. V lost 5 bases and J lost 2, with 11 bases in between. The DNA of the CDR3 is TGTGCCAGCAGTTTCAGGGGCGTCACAGATACGCAGTATTTT. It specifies CASSFRGVTDTQYF.

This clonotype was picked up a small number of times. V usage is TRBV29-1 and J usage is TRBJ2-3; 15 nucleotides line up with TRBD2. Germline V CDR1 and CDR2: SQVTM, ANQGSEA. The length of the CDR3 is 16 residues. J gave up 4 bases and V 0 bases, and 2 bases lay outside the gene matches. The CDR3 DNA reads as TGCAGCGTTGAAGATGGACTAGCGGGAGGGCCAGATACGCAGTATTTT. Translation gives CSVEDGLAGGPDTQYF.

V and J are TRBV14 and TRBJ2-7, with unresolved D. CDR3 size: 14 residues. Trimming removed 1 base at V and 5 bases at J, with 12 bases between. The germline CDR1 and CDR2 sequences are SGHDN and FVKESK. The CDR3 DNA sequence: TGTGCCAGCAGCCAAGGGGTAGTATCCCACGAGCAGTACTTC. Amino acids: CASSQGVVSHEQYF.

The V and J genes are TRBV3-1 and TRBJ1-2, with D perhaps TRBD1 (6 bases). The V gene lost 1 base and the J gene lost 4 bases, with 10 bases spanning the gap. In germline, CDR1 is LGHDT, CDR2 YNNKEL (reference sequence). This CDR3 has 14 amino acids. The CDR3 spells CASSQVGQPYGYTF. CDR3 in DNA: TGTGCCAGCAGCCAAGTCGGACAGCCCTATGGCTACACCTTC.

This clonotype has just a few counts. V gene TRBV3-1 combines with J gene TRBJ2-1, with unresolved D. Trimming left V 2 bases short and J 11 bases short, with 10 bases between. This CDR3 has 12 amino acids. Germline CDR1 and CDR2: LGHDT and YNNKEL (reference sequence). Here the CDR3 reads CASSQKTKQQFF. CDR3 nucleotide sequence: TGTGCCAGCAGCCAAAAAACTAAGCAGCAGTTCTTC.

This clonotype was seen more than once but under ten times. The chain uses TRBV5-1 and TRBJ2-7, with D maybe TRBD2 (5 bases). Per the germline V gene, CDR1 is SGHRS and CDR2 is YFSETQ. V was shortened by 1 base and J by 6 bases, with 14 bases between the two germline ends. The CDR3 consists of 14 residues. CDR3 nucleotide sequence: TGCGCCAGCAGCTTGCTCGAAGGCCGGGGCGAGCAGTACTTC. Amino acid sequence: CASSLLEGRGEQYF.

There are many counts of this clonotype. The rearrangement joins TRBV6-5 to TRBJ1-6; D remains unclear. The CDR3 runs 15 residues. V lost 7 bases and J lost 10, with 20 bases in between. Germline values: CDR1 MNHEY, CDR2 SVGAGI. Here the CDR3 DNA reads TGTGCCAGCACCCGAACGACCCCCCGGTCCTCACCCCTCCACTTT. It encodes CASTRTTPRSSPLHF.